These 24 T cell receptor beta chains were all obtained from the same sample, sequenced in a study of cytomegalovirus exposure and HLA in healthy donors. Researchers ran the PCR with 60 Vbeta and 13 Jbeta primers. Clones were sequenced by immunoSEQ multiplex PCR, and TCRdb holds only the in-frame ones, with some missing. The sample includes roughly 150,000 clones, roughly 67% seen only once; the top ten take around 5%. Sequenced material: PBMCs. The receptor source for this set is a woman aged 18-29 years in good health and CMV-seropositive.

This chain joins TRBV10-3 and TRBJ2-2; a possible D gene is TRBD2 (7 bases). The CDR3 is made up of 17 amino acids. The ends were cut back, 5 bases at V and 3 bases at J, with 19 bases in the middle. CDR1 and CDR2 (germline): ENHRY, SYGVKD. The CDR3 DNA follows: TGTGCCATCAGTTCCTCAATGGGGGGGGCCGACACCGGGGAGCTGTTTTTT. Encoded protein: CAISSSMGGADTGELFF.

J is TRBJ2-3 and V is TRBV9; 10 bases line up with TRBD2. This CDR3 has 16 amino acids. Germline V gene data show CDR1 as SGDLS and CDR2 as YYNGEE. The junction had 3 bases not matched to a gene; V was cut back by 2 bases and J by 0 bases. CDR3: CASSVGTSESTDTQYF. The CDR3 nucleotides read TGTGCCAGCAGCGTCGGGACTAGCGAGAGCACAGATACGCAGTATTTT.

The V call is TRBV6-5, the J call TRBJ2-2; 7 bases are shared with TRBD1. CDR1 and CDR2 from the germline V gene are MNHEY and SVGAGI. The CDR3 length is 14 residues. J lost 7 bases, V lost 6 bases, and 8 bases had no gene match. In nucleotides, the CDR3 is TGTGCCAGCAGACGACAGGGACCCATCGGGGAGCTGTTTTTT. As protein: CASRRQGPIGELFF.

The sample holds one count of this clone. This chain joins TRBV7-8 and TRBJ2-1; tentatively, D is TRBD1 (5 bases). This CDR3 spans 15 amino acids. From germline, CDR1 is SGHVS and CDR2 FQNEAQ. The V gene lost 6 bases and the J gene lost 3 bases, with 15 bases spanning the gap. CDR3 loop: CASRGAQAIYNEQFF. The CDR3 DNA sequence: TGTGCCAGCAGGGGCGCACAGGCTATCTACAATGAGCAGTTCTTC. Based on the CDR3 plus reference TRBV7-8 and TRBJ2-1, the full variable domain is GAGVSQSPRYKVAKRGQDVALRCDPISGHVSLFWYQQALGQGPEFLTYFQNEAQLDKSGLPSDRFFAERPEGSVSTLKIQRTQQEDSAVYLCASRGAQAIYNEQFFGPGTRLTVL.

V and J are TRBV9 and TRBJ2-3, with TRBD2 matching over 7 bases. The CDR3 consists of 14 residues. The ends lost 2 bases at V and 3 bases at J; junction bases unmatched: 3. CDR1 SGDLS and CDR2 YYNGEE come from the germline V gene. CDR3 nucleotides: TGTGCCAGCAGCGTTGAGGGAGGGACAGATACGCAGTATTTT. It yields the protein CASSVEGGTDTQYF.

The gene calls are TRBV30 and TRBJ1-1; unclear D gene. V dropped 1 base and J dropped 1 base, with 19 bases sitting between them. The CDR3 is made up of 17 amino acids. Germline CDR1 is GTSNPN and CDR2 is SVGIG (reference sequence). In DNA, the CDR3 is TGTGCCTGGAGTGCGACTGCCGGGAGGGTGGGGAACACTGAAGCTTTCTTT. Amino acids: CAWSATAGRVGNTEAFF.

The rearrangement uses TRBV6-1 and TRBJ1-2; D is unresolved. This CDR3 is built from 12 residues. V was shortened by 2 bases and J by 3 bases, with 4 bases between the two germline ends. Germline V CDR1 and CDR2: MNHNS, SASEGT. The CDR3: CASSESDYGYTF. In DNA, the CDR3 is TGTGCCAGCAGTGAATCGGACTATGGCTACACCTTC.

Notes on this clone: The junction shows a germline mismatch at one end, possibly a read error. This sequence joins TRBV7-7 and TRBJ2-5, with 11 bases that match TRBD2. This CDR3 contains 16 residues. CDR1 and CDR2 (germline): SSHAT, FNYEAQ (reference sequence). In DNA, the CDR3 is TGTGCTAGCAGCCCCGGGACTAGCGGTAGAAAGGAGACCCAGTACTTC. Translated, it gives CASSPGTSGRKETQYF.

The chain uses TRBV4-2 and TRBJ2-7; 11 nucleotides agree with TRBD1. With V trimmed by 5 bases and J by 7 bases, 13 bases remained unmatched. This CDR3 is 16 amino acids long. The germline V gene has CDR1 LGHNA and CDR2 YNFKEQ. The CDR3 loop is CASSRGSDRGLREQYF. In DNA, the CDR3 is TGTGCCAGCAGCAGAGGATCGGACAGGGGGCTTCGAGAGCAGTACTTC.

This CDR3 reads CASSLQSLGGETQYF. CDR3 coding DNA: TGCGCCAGCAGCCTCCAGAGCCTTGGGGGCGAGACCCAGTACTTC. V gene TRBV4-3 combines with J gene TRBJ2-5, with D perhaps matching TRBD1 (6 bases). V was pared by 4 bases and J by 5 bases, with 17 bases between. The CDR3 covers 15 residues. The germline V gene encodes CDR1 LGHNA and CDR2 YSLEER.

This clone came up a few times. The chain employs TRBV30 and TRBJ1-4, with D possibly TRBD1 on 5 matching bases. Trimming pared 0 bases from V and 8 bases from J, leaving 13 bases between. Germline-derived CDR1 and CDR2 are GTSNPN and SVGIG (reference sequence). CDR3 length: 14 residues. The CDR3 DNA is TGTGCCTGGAGTGTACGGGGGGTAGACGAAAAACTGTTTTTT. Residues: CAWSVRGVDEKLFF.

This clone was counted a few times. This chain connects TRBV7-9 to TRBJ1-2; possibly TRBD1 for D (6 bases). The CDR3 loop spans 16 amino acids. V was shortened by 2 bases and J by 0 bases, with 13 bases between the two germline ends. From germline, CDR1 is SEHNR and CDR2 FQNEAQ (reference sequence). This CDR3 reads CASSLYADSANYGYTF. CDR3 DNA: TGTGCCAGCAGCTTATACGCGGACAGTGCTAACTATGGCTACACCTTC.

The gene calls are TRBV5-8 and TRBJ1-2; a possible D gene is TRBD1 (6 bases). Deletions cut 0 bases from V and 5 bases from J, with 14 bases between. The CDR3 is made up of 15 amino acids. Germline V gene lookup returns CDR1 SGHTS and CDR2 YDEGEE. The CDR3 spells CASSLDARGAYGYTF. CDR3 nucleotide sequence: TGTGCCAGCAGCTTGGACGCCAGGGGCGCGTATGGCTACACCTTC.

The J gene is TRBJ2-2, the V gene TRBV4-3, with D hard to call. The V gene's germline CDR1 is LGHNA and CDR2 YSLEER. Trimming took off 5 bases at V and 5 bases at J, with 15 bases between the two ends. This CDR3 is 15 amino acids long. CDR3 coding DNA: TGCGCCAGCAGCTTCCTACCGGGTGGAACCGGGGAGCTGTTTTTT. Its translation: CASSFLPGGTGELFF.

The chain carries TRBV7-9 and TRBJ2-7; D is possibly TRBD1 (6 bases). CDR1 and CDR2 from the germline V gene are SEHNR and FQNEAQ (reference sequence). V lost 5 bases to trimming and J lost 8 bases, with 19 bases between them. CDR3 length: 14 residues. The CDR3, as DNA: TGTGCCAGCAGCGAGCCCCGGGACATAACTCAGCAGTACTTC. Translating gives CASSEPRDITQQYF. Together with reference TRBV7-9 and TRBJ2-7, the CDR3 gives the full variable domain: DTGVSQNPRHKITKRGQNVTFRCDPISEHNRLYWYRQTLGQGPEFLTYFQNEAQLEKSRLLSDRFSAERPKGSFSTLEIQRTEQGDSAMYLCASSEPRDITQQYFGPGTRLTVT.

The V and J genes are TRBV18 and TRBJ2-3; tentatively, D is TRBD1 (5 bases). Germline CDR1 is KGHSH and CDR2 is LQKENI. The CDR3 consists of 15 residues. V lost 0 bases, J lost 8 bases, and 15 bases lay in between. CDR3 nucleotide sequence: TGTGCCAGCTCACCACCGGGGCCGGCCGAAAGTACGCAGTATTTT. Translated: CASSPPGPAESTQYF.

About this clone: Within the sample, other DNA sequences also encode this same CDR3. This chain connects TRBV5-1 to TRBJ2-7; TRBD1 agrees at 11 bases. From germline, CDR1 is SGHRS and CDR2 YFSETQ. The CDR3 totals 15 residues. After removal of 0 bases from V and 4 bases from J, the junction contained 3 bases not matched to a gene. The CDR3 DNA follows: TGCGCCAGCAGCTTGGGAGGACAGGGGGCGTACGAGCAGTACTTC. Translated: CASSLGGQGAYEQYF.

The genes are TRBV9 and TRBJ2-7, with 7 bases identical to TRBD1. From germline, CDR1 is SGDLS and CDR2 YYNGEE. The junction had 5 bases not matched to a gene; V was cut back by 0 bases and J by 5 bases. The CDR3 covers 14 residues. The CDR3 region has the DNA TGTGCCAGCAGCGTAGGAGGGGGCCCACACGAGCAGTACTTC. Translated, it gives CASSVGGGPHEQYF. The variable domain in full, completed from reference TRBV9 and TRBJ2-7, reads DSGVTQTPKHLITATGQRVTLRCSPRSGDLSVYWYQQSLDQGLQFLIQYYNGEERAKGNILERFSAQQFPDLHSELNLSSLELGDSALYFCASSVGGGPHEQYFGPGTRLTVT.

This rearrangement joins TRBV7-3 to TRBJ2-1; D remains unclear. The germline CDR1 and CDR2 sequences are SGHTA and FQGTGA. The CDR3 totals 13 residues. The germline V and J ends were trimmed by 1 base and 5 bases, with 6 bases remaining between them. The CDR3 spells CASSLNRDNEQFF. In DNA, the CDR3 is TGTGCCAGCAGCTTAAACAGAGACAATGAGCAGTTCTTC.

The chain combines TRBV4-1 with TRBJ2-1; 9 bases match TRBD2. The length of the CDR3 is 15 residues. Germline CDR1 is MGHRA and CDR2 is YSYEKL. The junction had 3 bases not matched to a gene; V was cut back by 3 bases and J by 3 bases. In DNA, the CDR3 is TGCGCCAGCAGCCACCTAGCGGGAAACTACAATGAGCAGTTCTTC. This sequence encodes CASSHLAGNYNEQFF.

The CDR3 nucleotides are TGTGCCAGCAGCTCGGGACTAACTAAAGAGACCCAGTACTTC. Translation: CASSSGLTKETQYF. The chain combines TRBV4-2 with TRBJ2-5; TRBD2 matches at 7 bases. CDR1 LGHNA and CDR2 YNFKEQ come from the germline V gene. J lost 3 bases, V lost 5 bases, and 6 bases had no gene match. The CDR3 length is 14 residues.

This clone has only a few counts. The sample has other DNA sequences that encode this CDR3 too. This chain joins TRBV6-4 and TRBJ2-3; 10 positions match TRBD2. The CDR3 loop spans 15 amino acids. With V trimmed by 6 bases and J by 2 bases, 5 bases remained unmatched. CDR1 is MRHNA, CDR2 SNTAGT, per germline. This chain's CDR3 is CASSAGTSDTDTQYF. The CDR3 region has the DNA TGTGCCAGCAGCGCCGGGACTAGCGACACAGATACGCAGTATTTT.

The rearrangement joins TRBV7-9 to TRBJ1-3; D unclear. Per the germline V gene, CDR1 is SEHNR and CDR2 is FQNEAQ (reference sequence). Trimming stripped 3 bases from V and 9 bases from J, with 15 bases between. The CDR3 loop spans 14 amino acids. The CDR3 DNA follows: TGTGCCAGCAGCTTTGGACTTTTTCTTGGCACCATATATTTT. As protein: CASSFGLFLGTIYF.

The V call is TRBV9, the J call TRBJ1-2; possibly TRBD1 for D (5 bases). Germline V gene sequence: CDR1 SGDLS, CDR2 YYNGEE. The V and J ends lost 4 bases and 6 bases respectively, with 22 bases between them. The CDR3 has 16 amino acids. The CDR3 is CASSPPRTSGLNGYTF. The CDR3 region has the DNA TGTGCCAGCAGCCCGCCCCGGACATCCGGGCTCAATGGCTACACCTTC.